This TCR beta chain was observed in a study of graft-versus-host responses after intestinal transplantation. Study-level background: Transplantation in recipients was multivisceral, liver-intestinal, or isolated intestinal. Every recipient underwent anti-thymocyte globulin induction, then tacrolimus and steroids for approximately 3 years. Study-level results: Among circulating GvH clones, peak levels were associated with early post-transplant declines in HvG clones. Detection of GvH clones occurred in recipient marrow, and some had their first appearance in ileum or blood.

This table comes from immunoSEQ multiplex PCR, and its TCRdb copy is limited to in-frame clones, with some not included. The profile shows about 120,000 clones, 93% of them singletons. V trimming: 5 bases; J trimming: 9 bases; junction bases outside the gene matches: 6. The CDR3 has 15 residues. CDR1 and CDR2 (germline): SEHNR, FQNEAQ (reference sequence). Concerning this clone itself: What it binds is not known.

The clonotype was recovered from a human donor who was the organ donor for an intestinal transplant. This rearrangement joins TRBV7-9 to TRBJ1-6; 11 bases are shared with TRBD1. Here the sequenced sample was unstimulated CD8+ T cells sorted from spleen or lymph node cells, taken before transplant. CDR3 DNA sequence: TGTGCCAGCAGCCCAGGGACAGGGGGAGGTTCACCCCTCCACTTT. Its protein product is CASSPGTGGGSPLHF.